This note documents a single T cell receptor (beta chain) sequence. Antigen unknown. The junction departs from the called germline gene at one end, perhaps through a read error. This sample was included in a study of human T cells and chemical hapten exposure. For the study at large: Patch testing was performed with 0.01% DPC on the upper back, with reading at 6 days. Findings and limits, study-wide: High-frequency TCRs, those above 1 in 1000, stayed the same after DPC sensitization.

CDR1 is MDHEN, CDR2 SYDVKM, per germline. The CDR3 spans 12 residues. TCRdb called the RACE reads again in MiXCR, with one record for every CDR3 protein. The table shows about 120,000 distinct CDR3 sequences, with approximately 13% occurring only once. Time point described: patch test 1, 2 weeks after DPC sensitization. Treatment given: therapeutic diphenylcyclopropenone sensitization with weekly scalp DPC. The receptor was isolated from a man younger than 35 with alopecia areata. Some clones in this sample may be carry-over from other donors' samples. V gene TRBV28 combines with J gene TRBJ2-7, with TRBD2 as a possible D gene (5 bases). Sequencing used whole blood, obtained in connection with sensitization to the hapten diphenylcyclopropenone (DPC). The CDR3 loop is CGSSLLGFEQYF. The CDR3 region has the DNA TGTGGCAGCAGTTTACTAGGATTCGAGCAGTACTTC.